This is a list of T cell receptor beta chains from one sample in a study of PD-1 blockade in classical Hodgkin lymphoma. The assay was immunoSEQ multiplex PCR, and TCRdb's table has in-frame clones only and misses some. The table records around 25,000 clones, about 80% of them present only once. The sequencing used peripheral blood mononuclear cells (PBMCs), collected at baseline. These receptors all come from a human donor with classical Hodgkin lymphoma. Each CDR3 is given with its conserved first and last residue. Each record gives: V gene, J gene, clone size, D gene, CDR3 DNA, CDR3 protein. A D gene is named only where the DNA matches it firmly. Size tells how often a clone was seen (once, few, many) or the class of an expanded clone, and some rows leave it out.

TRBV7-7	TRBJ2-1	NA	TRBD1	TGTGCTAGCAGCTCCGGACAGGGCATCAACAATGAGCAGTTCTTC	CASSSGQGINNEQFF
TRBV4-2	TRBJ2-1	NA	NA	TGTGCCAGCAGCCAAGTTAGGTTAGGCGAGCAGTTCTTC	CASSQVRLGEQFF
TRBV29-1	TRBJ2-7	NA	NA	TGCAGCGTTGGGGGGGGCCGGGTTGAGCAGTACTTC	CSVGGGRVEQYF
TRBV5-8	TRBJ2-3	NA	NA	TGTGCCAGCAGTTCAGGGGTTTGGAGCACAGATACGCAGTATTTT	CASSSGVWSTDTQYF
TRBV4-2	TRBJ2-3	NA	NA	TGTGCCAGCAGCGCACATGGGTCTAGCACAGATACGCAGTATTTT	CASSAHGSSTDTQYF
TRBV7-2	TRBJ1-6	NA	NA	TGTGCCAGCAGCTTATCGGGTGGGATGGGTTTCTCCTATAATTCACCCCTCCACTTT	CASSLSGGMGFSYNSPLHF
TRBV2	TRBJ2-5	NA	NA	TGTGCCAGCAGCCCCTCTGAGCAAGAGACCCAGTACTTC	CASSPSEQETQYF
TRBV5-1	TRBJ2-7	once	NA	TGCGCCAGCAAGGACCGTTCCTACGAGCAGTACTTC	CASKDRSYEQYF
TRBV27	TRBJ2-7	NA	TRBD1	TGTGCCAGCAGTTTATCAGGGCAGGGGGCTTCCTACGAGCAGTACTTC	CASSLSGQGASYEQYF
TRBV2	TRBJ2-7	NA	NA	TGTGCCAGCAGAATAATAAACGAGCAGTACTTC	CASRIINEQYF
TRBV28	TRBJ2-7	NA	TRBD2	TGTGCCAGCAGTTTCGATCTAGCGGGGTTATCCTACGAGCAGTACTTC	CASSFDLAGLSYEQYF
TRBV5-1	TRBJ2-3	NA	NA	TGCGCCAGCAGCACCCCCGGGGGCGGCACAGATACGCAGTATTTT	CASSTPGGGTDTQYF
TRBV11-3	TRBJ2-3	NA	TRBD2	TGTGCCAGCAGCTCTAGCGGTGCTAGCACAGATACGCAGTATTTT	CASSSSGASTDTQYF
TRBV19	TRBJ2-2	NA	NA	TGTGCCAGTAGTATAGTCGGGACTCACTCCGGGGAGCTGTTTTTT	CASSIVGTHSGELFF
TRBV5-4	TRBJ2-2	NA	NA	TGTGCCAGCAGCTTAGACAGCCACACCGGGGAGCTGTTTTTT	CASSLDSHTGELFF
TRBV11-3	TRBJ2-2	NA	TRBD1	TGTGCCAGCAGATCCGGCACCCCGGGACAGGGAACCGGGGAGCTGTTTTTT	CASRSGTPGQGTGELFF
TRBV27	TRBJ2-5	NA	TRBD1	TGTGCCAGCAGCACGACAGGGCGTGAGACCCAGTACTTC	CASSTTGRETQYF
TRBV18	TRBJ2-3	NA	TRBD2	TGTGCCAGCTCACCACTGGCTAGCGGGGGCTCCACAGATACGCAGTATTTT	CASSPLASGGSTDTQYF
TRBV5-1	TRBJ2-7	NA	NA	TGCGCCAGCAGCTTGGCGTTGGGCTTGAGCTCCTACGAGCAGTACTTC	CASSLALGLSSYEQYF
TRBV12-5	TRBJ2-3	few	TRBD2	TGTGCTAGTGGTCCCGGGCTAGCGGGGGGCACAGATACGCAGTATTTT	CASGPGLAGGTDTQYF
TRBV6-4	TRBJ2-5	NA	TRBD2	TGTGCCAGCAGGGTGTCCTCGCCGGGACTATCCGGGAAGGGGACCCAGTACTTC	CASRVSSPGLSGKGTQYF
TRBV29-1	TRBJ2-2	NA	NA	TGCAGCGTTGTCGAGACAGGGAACACCGGGGAGCTGTTTTTT	CSVVETGNTGELFF
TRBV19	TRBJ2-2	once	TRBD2	TGTGCCAGTAGCCCGTCCGGGGGGGAAATTACCGGGGAGCTGTTTTTT	CASSPSGGEITGELFF
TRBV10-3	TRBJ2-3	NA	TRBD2	TGTGCCTCCTCCGCGGGGGAACCTACAGATACGCAGTATTTT	CASSAGEPTDTQYF
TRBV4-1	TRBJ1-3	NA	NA	TGCGCCAGCAGCCCTTTCTGGGAAATCGGAAACACCATATATTTT	CASSPFWEIGNTIYF
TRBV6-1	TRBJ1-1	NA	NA	TGTGCCAGCAGTGACCGATGGAACACTGAAGCTTTCTTT	CASSDRWNTEAFF
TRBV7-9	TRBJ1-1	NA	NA	TGTGCCAGCAGCCGGAGAGTTATGAACACTGAAGCTTTCTTT	CASSRRVMNTEAFF
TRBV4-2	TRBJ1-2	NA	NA	TGTGCCAGCAGCCAAGATAGAGGCCAGGTCACTCACACCTTC	CASSQDRGQVTHTF
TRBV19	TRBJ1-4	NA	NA	TGTGCCAGTAGTATTAGCTCAACTAATGAAAAACTGTTTTTT	CASSISSTNEKLFF
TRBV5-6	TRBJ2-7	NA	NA	TGTGCCAGCAGCTTGGCCCCCTCCAACGAGCAGTACTTC	CASSLAPSNEQYF
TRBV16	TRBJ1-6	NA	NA	TGTGCCAGCAGCCTTAGCCAGGGTGGTTCACCCCTCCACTTT	CASSLSQGGSPLHF
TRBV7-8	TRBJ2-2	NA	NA	TGTGCCAGCAGCTTTGGGGCCCTCACCGGGGAGCTGTTTTTT	CASSFGALTGELFF
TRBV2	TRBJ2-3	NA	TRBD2	TGTGCCAGCAGTGCGCGACTAGCTACAGATACGCAGTATTTT	CASSARLATDTQYF